This is a list of T cell receptor beta chains from one sample in a study of OX40 agonist ivuxolimab in advanced cancers. Clones were sequenced by immunoSEQ multiplex PCR, and TCRdb holds only the in-frame ones, with some missing. The data contain around 60,000 clones, more than 85% of them singletons. Sequencing was performed on CD4+ or CD8+ T cells sorted from blood, taken in a trial of the OX40 agonist ivuxolimab. The receptor set was obtained from an adult with an advanced solid tumor such as melanoma, head and neck, liver or kidney cancer. Both conserved end residues are part of each CDR3. The D gene is left open where the match is weak. Clone sizes are given selectively: once, few, many, or a class where the clone is expanded.

clone_size	v_call	j_call	d_call	cdr3_aa	cdr3_nt
.	TRBV25-1	TRBJ2-5	TRBD1	CASSVPRGRGETQYF	TGTGCCAGCAGTGTCCCCAGGGGGCGCGGGGAGACCCAGTACTTC
.	TRBV18	TRBJ2-2	.	CASSWDSRASGELFF	TGTGCCAGCTCGTGGGACTCCAGGGCGTCGGGGGAGCTGTTTTTT
.	TRBV19	TRBJ1-5	.	CASSIFGQPQHF	TGTGCCAGTAGTATATTCGGACAGCCCCAGCATTTT
.	TRBV18	TRBJ2-3	TRBD2	CASSPRLAGGTDTQYF	TGTGCCAGCTCACCTCGACTAGCGGGGGGCACAGATACGCAGTATTTT
.	TRBV6-5	TRBJ1-1	.	CASSNDRGGEAFF	TGTGCCAGCAGCAACGACAGAGGCGGTGAAGCTTTCTTT
.	TRBV18	TRBJ2-3	TRBD2	CASSPPMGVAGFSDTQYF	TGTGCCAGCTCACCACCAATGGGGGTAGCGGGCTTTTCCGATACGCAGTATTTT
once	TRBV27	TRBJ1-6	.	CASGWWGRNNSPLHF	TGTGCCAGCGGATGGTGGGGGCGAAATAATTCACCCCTCCACTTT
.	TRBV5-4	TRBJ2-1	.	CASSRPPAGSYNEQFF	TGTGCCAGCAGCAGACCCCCGGCCGGGTCCTACAATGAGCAGTTCTTC
.	TRBV4-2	TRBJ2-1	TRBD2	CASSPLAGGTYNEQFF	TGTGCCAGCAGCCCCCTGGCGGGAGGGACCTACAATGAGCAGTTCTTC
.	TRBV7-8	TRBJ1-5	TRBD1	CASSFGQGASQPQHF	TGTGCCAGCAGCTTTGGACAGGGGGCGAGCCAGCCCCAGCATTTT
.	TRBV6-6	TRBJ2-1	TRBD2	CASRLADLPNEQFF	TGTGCCAGCAGGCTAGCGGACCTACCCAATGAGCAGTTCTTC
.	TRBV19	TRBJ1-1	.	CASHTSGEAFF	TGTGCCAGCCACACGTCGGGCGAAGCTTTCTTT
.	TRBV7-2	TRBJ2-2	.	CASSRDPANTGELFF	TGTGCCAGCAGCCGGGACCCAGCGAACACCGGGGAGCTGTTTTTT
.	TRBV6-6	TRBJ1-2	TRBD1	CASTPGTVYGYTF	TGTGCCAGCACCCCCGGGACAGTCTATGGCTACACCTTC
.	TRBV19	TRBJ2-7	TRBD1	CASSIHRGDRAYEQYF	TGTGCCAGTAGTATCCACCGAGGGGACAGGGCCTACGAGCAGTACTTC
.	TRBV5-1	TRBJ1-4	.	CASSPGFGPANEKLFF	TGCGCCAGCAGCCCCGGTTTTGGGCCTGCTAATGAAAAACTGTTTTTT
.	TRBV18	TRBJ1-4	TRBD1	CASSPTTGGLDKLFF	TGTGCCAGCTCACCGACGACAGGGGGCTTAGACAAACTGTTTTTT
.	TRBV27	TRBJ2-3	.	CASSLSTGRSTDTQYF	TGTGCCAGCAGTTTATCAACAGGGAGGTCAACAGATACGCAGTATTTT
.	TRBV27	TRBJ1-1	TRBD1	CASSSKDRATEAFF	TGTGCCAGCAGTTCCAAGGACAGGGCCACTGAAGCTTTCTTT
.	TRBV7-8	TRBJ2-1	.	CASSLVRWEQFF	TGTGCCAGCAGCTTAGTACGATGGGAGCAGTTCTTC
.	TRBV6-5	TRBJ2-3	.	CASSTSDTQYF	TGTGCCAGCAGTACGTCAGATACGCAGTATTTT
.	TRBV30	TRBJ1-3	.	CALPGLGNTIYF	TGTGCCTTACCGGGTCTCGGAAACACCATATATTTT
.	TRBV30	TRBJ2-5	TRBD1	CACRLGQGQETQYF	TGTGCCTGCCGACTCGGACAGGGCCAAGAGACCCAGTACTTC
.	TRBV7-9	TRBJ1-2	.	CASSRAGSQGTVNGYTF	TGTGCCAGCAGCCGAGCGGGCTCACAGGGTACAGTTAATGGCTACACCTTC
.	TRBV19	TRBJ2-4	.	CASSIGDRLKNIQYF	TGTGCCAGTAGTATAGGTGACAGACTTAAAAACATTCAGTACTTC
.	TRBV27	TRBJ1-2	TRBD1	CASSLWSGGHGYTF	TGTGCCAGCAGTTTATGGTCAGGGGGCCATGGCTACACCTTC
.	TRBV29-1	TRBJ1-1	.	CSVVRANTEAFF	TGCAGCGTTGTTCGGGCGAACACTGAAGCTTTCTTT
.	TRBV6-5	TRBJ2-5	TRBD2	CASSRSEGLQETQYF	TGTGCCAGCAGTCGGTCCGAGGGACTACAAGAGACCCAGTACTTC
.	TRBV6-5	TRBJ1-5	.	CASSSAADQPQHF	TGTGCCAGCAGTTCGGCGGCGGATCAGCCCCAGCATTTT
.	TRBV29-1	TRBJ2-3	.	CSARVRGTDTQYF	TGCAGCGCCCGAGTCCGGGGAACAGATACGCAGTATTTT
.	TRBV6-4	TRBJ2-2	.	CASSRGTAGELFF	TGTGCCAGCAGCCGGGGCACAGCCGGGGAGCTGTTTTTT